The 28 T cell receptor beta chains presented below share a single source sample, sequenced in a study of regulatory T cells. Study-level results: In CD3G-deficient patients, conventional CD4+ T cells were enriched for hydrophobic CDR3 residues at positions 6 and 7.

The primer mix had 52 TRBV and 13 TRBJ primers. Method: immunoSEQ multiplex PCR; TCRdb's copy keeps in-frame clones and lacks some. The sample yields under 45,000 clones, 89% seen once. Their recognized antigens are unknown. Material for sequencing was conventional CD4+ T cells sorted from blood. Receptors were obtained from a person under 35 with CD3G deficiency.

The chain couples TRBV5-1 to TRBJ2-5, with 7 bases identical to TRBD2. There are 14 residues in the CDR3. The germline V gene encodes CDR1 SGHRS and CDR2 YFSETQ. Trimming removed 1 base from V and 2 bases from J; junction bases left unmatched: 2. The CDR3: CASSLWEGQETQYF. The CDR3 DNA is TGCGCCAGCAGCTTGTGGGAGGGTCAAGAGACCCAGTACTTC.

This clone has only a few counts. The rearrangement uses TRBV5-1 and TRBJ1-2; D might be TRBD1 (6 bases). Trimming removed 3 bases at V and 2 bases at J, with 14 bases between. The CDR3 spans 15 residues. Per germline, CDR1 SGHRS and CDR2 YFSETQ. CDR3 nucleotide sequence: TGCGCCAGCAGCTCGGGGACATCTACAAACTATGGCTACACCTTC. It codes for CASSSGTSTNYGYTF.

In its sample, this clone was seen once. CDR3 DNA sequence: TGTGCCAGCAGTGAAGCGCTTCTGGGATCTAACTATGGCTACACCTTC. This encodes CASSEALLGSNYGYTF. This chain links TRBV6-1 with TRBJ1-2; D gene uncertain. CDR3 length: 16 residues. Germline V gene lookup returns CDR1 MNHNS and CDR2 SASEGT. Trimming removed 0 bases at V and 0 bases at J, with 11 bases between.

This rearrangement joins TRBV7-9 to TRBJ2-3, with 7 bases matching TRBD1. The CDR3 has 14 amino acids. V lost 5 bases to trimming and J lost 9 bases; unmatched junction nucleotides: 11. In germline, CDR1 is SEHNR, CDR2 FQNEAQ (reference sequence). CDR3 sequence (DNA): TGTGCCAGCAGCGGACCGGGACAGATCGGGACGCAGTATTTT. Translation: CASSGPGQIGTQYF.

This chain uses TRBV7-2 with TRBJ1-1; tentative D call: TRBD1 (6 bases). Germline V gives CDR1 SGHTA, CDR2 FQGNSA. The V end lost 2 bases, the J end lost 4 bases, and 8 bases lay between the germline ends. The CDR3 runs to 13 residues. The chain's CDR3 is CASSLIRGTEAFF. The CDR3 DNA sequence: TGTGCCAGCAGCTTAATCAGGGGCACTGAAGCTTTCTTT.

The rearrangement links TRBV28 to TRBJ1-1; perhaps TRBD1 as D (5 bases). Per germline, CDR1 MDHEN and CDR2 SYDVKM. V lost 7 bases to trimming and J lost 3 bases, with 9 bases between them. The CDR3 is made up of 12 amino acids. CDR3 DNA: TGTGCCAGCACGGGGACGCACACTGAAGCTTTCTTT. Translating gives CASTGTHTEAFF. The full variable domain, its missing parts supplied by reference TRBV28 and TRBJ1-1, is DVKVTQSSRYLVKRTGEKVFLECVQDMDHENMFWYRQDPGLGLRLIYFSYDVKMKEKGDIPEGYSVSREKKERFSLILESASTNQTSMYLCASTGTHTEAFFGQGTRLTVV.

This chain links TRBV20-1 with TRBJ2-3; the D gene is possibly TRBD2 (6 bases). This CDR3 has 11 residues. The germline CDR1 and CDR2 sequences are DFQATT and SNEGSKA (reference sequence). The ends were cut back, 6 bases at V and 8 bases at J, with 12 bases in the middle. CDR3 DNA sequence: TGCAGTGCGGAATTTAGCGGTACGCAGTATTTT. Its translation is CSAEFSGTQYF.

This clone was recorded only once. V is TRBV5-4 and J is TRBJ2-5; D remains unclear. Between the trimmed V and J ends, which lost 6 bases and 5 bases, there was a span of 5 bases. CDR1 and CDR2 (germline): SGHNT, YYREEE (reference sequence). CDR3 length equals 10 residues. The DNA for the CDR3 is TGTGCCAGCATCATGGAGACCCAGTACTTC. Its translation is CASIMETQYF.

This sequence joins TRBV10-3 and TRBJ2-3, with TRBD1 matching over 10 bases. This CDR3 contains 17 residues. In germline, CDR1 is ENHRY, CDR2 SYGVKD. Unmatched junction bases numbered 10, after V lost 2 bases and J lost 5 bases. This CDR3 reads CAISETLTGGLLDTQYF. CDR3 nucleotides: TGTGCCATCAGTGAGACCCTGACAGGGGGCCTACTAGATACGCAGTATTTT.

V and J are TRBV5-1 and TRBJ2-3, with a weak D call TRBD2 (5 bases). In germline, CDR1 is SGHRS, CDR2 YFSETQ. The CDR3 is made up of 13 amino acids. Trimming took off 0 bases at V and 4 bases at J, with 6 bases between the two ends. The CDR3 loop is CASSLAGADTQYF. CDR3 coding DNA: TGCGCCAGCAGCTTGGCCGGGGCAGATACGCAGTATTTT.

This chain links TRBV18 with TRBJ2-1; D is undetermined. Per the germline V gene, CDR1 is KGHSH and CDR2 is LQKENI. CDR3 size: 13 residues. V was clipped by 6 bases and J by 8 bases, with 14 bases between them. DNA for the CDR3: TGTGCCAGCTCTCAAAGTCCTACGGATGAGCAGTTCTTC. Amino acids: CASSQSPTDEQFF.

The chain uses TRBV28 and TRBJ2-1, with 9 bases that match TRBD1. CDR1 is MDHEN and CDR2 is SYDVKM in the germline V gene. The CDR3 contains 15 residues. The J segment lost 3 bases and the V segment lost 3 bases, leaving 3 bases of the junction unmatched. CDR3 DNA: TGTGCCAGCAGTTTCCGGGACAGGGTCTACAATGAGCAGTTCTTC. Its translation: CASSFRDRVYNEQFF. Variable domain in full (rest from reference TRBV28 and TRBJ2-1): DVKVTQSSRYLVKRTGEKVFLECVQDMDHENMFWYRQDPGLGLRLIYFSYDVKMKEKGDIPEGYSVSREKKERFSLILESASTNQTSMYLCASSFRDRVYNEQFFGPGTRLTVL.

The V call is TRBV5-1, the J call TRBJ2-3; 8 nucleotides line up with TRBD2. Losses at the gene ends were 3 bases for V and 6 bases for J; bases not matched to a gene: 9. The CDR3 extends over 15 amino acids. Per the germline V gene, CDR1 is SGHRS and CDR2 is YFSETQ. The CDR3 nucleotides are TGCGCCAGCAGCTCGATGGGACTAGTTTATGATACGCAGTATTTT. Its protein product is CASSSMGLVYDTQYF.

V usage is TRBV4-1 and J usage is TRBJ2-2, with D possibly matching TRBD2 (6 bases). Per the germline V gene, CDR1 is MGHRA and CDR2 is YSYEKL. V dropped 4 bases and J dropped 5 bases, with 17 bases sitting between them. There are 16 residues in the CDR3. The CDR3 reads CASSRTSRGGTGELFF. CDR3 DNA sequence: TGCGCCAGCAGCCGGACCTCTAGGGGAGGTACCGGGGAGCTGTTTTTT.

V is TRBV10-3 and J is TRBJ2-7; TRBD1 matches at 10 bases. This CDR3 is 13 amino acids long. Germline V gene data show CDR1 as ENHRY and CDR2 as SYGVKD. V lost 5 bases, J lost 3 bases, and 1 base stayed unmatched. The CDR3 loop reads CAISRDRGYEQYF. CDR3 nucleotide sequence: TGTGCCATCAGTCGGGACAGGGGCTACGAGCAGTACTTC.

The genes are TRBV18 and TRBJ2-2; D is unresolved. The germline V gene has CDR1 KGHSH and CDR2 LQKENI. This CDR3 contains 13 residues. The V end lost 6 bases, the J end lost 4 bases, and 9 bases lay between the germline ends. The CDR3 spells CASSGYTTGELFF. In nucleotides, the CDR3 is TGTGCCAGCTCCGGTTACACCACCGGGGAGCTGTTTTTT.

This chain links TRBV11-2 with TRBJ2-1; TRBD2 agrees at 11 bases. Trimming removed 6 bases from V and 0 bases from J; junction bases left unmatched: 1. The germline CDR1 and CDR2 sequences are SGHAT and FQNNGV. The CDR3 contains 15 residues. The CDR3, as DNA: TGTGCCAGCAGACTAGCGGGGGCCTCCTACAATGAGCAGTTCTTC. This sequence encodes CASRLAGASYNEQFF.

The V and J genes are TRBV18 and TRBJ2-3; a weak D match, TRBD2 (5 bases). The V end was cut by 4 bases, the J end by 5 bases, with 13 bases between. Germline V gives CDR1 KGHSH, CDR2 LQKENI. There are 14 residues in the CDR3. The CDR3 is CASSLYGEGDTQYF. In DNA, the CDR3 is TGTGCCAGCTCACTTTACGGGGAAGGAGATACGCAGTATTTT. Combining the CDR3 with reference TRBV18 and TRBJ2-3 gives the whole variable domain NAGVMQNPRHLVRRRGQEARLRCSPMKGHSHVYWYRQLPEEGLKFMVYLQKENIIDESGMPKERFSAEFPKEGPSILRIQQVVRGDSAAYFCASSLYGEGDTQYFGPGTRLTVL.

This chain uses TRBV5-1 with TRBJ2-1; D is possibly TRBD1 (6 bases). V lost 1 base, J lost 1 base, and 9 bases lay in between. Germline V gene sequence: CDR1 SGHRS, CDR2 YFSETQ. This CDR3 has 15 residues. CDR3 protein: CASSLKQGSYNEQFF. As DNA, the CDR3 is TGCGCCAGCAGCTTGAAACAGGGTTCCTACAATGAGCAGTTCTTC.

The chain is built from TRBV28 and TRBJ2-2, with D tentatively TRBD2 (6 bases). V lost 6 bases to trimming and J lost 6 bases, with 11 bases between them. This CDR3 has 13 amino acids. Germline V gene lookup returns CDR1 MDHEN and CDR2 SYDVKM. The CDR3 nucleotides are TGTGCCAGCAGGCGGGAATCGTCCGGGGAGCTGTTTTTT. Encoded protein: CASRRESSGELFF.

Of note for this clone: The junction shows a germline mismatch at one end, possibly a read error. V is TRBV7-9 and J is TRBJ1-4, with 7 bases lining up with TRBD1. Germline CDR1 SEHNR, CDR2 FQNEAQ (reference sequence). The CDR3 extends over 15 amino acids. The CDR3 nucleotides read TGTGCCAGCAGACCCCTTGTAGGGGGCTTGGGAAAAACTGTTTTT. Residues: CASRPLVGGLGKTVF. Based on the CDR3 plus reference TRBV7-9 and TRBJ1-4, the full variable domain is DTGVSQNPRHKITKRGQNVTFRCDPISEHNRLYWYRQTLGQGPEFLTYFQNEAQLEKSRLLSDRFSAERPKGSFSTLEIQRTEQGDSAMYLCASRPLVGGLGKTVFGSGTQLSVL.

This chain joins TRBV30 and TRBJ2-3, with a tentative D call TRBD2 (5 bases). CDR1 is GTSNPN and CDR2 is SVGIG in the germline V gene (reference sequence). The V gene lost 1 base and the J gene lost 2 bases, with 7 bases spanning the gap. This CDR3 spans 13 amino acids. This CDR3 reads CAWSGGITDTQYF. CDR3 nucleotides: TGTGCCTGGAGTGGAGGGATCACAGATACGCAGTATTTT. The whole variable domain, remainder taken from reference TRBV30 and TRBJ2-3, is SQTIHQWPATLVQPVGSPLSLECTVEGTSNPNLYWYRQAAGRGLQLLFYSVGIGQISSEVPQNLSASRPQDRQFILSSKKLLLSDSGFYLCAWSGGITDTQYFGPGTRLTVL.

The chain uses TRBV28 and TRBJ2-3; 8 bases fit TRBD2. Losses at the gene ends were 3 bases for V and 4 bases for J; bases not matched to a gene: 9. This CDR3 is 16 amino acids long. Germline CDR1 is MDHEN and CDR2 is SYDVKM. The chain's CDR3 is CASSFGTRRVADTQYF. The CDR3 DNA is TGTGCCAGCAGTTTTGGGACTAGGAGGGTTGCAGATACGCAGTATTTT.

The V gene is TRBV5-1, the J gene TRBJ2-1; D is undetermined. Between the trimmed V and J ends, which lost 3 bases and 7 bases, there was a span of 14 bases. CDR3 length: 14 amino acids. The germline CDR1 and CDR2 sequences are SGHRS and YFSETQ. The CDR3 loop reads CASSWGYTRNEQFF. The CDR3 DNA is TGCGCCAGCAGCTGGGGTTATACACGGAATGAGCAGTTCTTC.

The CDR3 loop is CASSFGTPDDTQYF. As DNA, the CDR3 is TGCGCCAGCAGCTTCGGGACACCGGACGATACGCAGTATTTT. The V gene is TRBV5-1, the J gene TRBJ2-3; D perhaps matches TRBD1 (6 bases). The CDR3 sequence is 14 residues long. The germline gives CDR1 SGHRS, CDR2 YFSETQ. V shed 2 bases and J shed 6 bases, with 13 bases lying between them.

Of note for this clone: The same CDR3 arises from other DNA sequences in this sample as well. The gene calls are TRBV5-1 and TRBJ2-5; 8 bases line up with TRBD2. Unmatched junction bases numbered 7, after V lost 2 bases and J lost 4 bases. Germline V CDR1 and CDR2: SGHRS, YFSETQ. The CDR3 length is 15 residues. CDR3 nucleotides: TGCGCCAGCAGCTTCGGGAGCGGGAGAAGAGAGACCCAGTACTTC. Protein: CASSFGSGRRETQYF.

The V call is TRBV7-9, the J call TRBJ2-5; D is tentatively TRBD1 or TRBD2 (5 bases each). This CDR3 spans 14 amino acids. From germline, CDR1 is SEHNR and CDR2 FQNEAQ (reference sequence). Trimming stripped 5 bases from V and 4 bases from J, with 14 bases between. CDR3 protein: CASSRGPGSETQYF. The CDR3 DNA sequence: TGTGCCAGCAGCCGGGGCCCGGGTTCAGAGACCCAGTACTTC.

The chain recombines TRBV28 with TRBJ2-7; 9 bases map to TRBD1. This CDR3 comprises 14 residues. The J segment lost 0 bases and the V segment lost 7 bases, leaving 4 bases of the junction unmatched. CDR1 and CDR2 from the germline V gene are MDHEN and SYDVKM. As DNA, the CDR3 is TGTGCCAGCAAAACAGGGGGCGGCTCCTACGAGCAGTACTTC. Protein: CASKTGGGSYEQYF.